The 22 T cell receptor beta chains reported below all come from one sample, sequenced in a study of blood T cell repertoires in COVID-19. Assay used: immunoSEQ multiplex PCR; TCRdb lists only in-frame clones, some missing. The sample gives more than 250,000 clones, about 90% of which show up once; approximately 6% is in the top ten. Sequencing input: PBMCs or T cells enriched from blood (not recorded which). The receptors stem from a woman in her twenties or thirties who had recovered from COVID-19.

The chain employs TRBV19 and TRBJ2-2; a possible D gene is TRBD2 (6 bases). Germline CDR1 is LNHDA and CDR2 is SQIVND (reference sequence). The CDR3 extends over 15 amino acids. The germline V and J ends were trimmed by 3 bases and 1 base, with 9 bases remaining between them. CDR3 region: CASSIFGGNTGELFF. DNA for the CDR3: TGTGCCAGTAGTATTTTCGGGGGGAACACCGGGGAGCTGTTTTTT.

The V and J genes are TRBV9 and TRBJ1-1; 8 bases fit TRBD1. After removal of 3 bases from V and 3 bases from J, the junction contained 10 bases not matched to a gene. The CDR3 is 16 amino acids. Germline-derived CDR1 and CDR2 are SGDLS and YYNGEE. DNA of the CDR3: TGTGCCAGCAGCGGAGACAGGGGCCCCAGGGACACTGAAGCTTTCTTT. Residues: CASSGDRGPRDTEAFF.

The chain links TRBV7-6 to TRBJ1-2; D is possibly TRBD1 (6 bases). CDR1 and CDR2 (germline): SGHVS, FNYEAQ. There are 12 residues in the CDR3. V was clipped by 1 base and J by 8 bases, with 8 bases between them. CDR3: CASSLEGDGYTF. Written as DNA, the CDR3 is TGTGCCAGCAGCTTAGAGGGGGACGGCTACACCTTC.

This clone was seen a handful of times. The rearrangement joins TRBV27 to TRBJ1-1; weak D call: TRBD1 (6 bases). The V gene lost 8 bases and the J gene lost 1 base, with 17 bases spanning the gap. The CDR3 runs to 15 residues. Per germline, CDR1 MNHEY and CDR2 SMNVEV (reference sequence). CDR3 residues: CASRSGQGTNTEAFF. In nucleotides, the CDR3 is TGTGCCAGCCGTTCAGGGCAGGGGACGAACACTGAAGCTTTCTTT.

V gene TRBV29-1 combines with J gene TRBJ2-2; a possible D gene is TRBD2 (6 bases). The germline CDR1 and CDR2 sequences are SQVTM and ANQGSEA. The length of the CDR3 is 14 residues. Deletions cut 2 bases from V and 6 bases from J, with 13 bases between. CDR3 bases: TGCAGCGTTGAAACTGGAGGGGACCCCGGGGAGCTGTTTTTT. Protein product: CSVETGGDPGELFF.

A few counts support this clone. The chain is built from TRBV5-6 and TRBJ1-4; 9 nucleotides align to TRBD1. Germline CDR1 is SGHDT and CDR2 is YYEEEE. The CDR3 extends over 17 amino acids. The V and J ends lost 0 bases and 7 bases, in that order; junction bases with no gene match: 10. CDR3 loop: CASSLVGQGRSREKLFF. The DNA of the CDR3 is TGTGCCAGCAGCTTGGTCGGACAGGGGCGGTCCCGTGAAAAACTGTTTTTT.

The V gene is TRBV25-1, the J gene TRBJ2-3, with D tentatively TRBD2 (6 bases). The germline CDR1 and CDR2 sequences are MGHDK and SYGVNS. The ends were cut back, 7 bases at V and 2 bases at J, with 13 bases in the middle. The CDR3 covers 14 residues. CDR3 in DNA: TGTGCCAGCAAACGCCGGGACTTCACAGATACGCAGTATTTT. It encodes CASKRRDFTDTQYF. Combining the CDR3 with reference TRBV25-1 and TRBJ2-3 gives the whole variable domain EADIYQTPRYLVIGTGKKITLECSQTMGHDKMYWYQQDPGMELHLIHYSYGVNSTEKGDLSSESTVSRIRTEHFPLTLESARPSHTSQYLCASKRRDFTDTQYFGPGTRLTVL.

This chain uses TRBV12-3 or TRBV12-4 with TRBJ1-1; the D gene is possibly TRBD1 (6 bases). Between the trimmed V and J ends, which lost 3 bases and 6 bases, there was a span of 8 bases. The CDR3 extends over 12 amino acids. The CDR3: CASSLDRPEAFF. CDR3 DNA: TGTGCCAGCAGTTTGGACAGACCTGAAGCTTTCTTT.

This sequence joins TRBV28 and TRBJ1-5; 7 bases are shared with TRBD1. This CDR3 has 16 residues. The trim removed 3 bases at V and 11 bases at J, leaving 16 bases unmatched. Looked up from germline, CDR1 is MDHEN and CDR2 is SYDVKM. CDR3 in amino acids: CASSFLRTGDFSAQHF. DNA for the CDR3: TGTGCCAGCAGTTTCTTAAGGACAGGAGACTTCTCGGCCCAGCATTTT.

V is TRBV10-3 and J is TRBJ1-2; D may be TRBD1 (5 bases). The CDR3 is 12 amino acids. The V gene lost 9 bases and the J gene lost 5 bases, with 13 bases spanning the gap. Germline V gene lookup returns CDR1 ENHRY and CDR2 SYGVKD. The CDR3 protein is CAISSDSYGYTF. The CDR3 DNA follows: TGTGCCATTTCCTCCGACAGTTATGGCTACACCTTC.

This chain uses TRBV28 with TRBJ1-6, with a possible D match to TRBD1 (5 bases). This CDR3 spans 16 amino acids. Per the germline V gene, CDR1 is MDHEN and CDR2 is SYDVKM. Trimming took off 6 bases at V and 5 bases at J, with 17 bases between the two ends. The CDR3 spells CASRRWGGSHNSPLHF. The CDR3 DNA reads TGTGCCAGCAGGCGATGGGGGGGGTCCCATAATTCACCCCTCCACTTT.

The DNA for the CDR3 is TGTGCCAGCAGACCGTTGCGACAGGAGAGGGTCACAGATACGCAGTATTTT. Protein product: CASRPLRQERVTDTQYF. V usage is TRBV7-9 and J usage is TRBJ2-3, with a weak D call TRBD1 (6 bases). The CDR3 length is 17 residues. The germline gives CDR1 SEHNR, CDR2 FQNEAQ (reference sequence). V lost 6 bases and J 2 bases, leaving 21 bases between the germline ends.

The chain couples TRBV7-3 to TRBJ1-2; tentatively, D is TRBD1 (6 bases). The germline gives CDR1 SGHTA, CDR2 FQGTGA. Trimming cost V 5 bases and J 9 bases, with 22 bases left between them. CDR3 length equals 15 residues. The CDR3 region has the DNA TGTGCCAGCAGCCGCGGGGGGCAGGGTGTATCGAGCTACACCTTC. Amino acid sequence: CASSRGGQGVSSYTF.

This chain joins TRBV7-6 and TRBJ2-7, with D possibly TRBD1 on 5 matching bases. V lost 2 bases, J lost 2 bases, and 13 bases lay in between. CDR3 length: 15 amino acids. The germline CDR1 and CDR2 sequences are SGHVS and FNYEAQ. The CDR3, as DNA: TGTGCCAGCAGCTTATATGGGGCCGTTACCTACGAGCAGTACTTC. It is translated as CASSLYGAVTYEQYF.

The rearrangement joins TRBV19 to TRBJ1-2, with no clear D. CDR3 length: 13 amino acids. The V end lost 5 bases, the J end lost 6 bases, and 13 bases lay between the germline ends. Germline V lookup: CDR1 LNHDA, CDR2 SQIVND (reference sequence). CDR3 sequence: CASSPRLGDGYTF. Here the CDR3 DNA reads TGTGCCAGTAGTCCCCGCCTCGGGGATGGCTACACCTTC.

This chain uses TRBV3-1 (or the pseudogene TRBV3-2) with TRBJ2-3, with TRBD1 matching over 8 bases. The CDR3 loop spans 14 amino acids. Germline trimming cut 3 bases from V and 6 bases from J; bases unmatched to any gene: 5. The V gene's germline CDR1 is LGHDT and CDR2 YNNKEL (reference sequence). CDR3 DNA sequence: TGTGCCAGCAGCCAGACAGGGGACGGCGATACGCAGTATTTT. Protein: CASSQTGDGDTQYF.

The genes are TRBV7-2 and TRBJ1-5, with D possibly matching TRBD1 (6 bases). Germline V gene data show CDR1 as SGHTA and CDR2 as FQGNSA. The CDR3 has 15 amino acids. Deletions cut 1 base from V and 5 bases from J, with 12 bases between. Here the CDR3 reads CASSLGVAGDQPQHF. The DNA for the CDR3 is TGTGCCAGCAGCTTAGGGGTAGCAGGGGATCAGCCCCAGCATTTT.

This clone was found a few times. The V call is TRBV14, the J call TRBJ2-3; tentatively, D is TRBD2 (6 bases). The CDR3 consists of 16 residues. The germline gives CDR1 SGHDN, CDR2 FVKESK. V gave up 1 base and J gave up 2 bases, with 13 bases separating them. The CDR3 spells CASSQGLRGVTDTQYF. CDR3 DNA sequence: TGTGCCAGCAGCCAAGGGCTCCGCGGGGTCACAGATACGCAGTATTTT.

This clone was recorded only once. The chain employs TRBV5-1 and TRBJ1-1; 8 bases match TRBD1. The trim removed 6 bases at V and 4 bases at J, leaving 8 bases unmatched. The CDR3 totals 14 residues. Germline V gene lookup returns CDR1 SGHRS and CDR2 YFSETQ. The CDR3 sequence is CASTRQGSGTEAFF. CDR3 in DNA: TGCGCCAGCACCCGACAGGGGTCGGGCACTGAAGCTTTCTTT.

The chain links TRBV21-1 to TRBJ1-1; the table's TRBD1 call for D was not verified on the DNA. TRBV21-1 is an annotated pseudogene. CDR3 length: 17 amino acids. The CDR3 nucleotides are TGTGCCAGCAGCCACCCTAAGGGGGGACAGAGGAACACTGAAGCTTTCTTT. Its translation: CASSHPKGGQRNTEAFF.

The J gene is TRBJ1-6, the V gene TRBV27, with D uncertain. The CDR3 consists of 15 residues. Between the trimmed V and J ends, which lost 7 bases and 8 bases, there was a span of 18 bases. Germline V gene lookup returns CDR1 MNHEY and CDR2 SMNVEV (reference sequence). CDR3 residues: CASTPGRGRDSPLHF. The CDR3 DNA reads TGTGCCAGCACCCCCGGACGGGGTAGGGATTCACCCCTCCACTTT.

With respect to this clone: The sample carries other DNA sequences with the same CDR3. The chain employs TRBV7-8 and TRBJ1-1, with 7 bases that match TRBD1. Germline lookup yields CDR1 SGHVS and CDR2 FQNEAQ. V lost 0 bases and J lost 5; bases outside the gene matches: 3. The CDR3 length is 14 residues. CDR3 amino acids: CASSLAGGGTEAFF. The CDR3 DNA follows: TGTGCCAGCAGCTTAGCAGGGGGCGGAACTGAAGCTTTCTTT.